The following is a T cell receptor beta chain sequence with its context. This clonotype was detected ten times or more. Its specific antigen is unknown. No base quality information exists; no much larger clone differs at one position. The hyperthyroidism patients were between 18 and 65 years old and newly diagnosed, with a disease duration of less than 2 months. The study excluded patients with uncontrolled infections, other autoimmune diseases, pregnancy or lactation. Diagnoses relied on clinical symptoms, serum thyroxine and TRAb, thyroid ultrasound and orbital computed tomography. For progressor patients, blood was drawn at the first diagnosis of hyperthyroidism, before any ophthalmopathy symptoms had appeared. PBMCs were separated from under 12 ml of fresh peripheral blood using Ficoll-Paque density gradient centrifugation. Progressor patients were first diagnosed with Graves' hyperthyroidism and then developed ophthalmopathy during follow-up. Total RNA was extracted using Trizol reagent, and RNA quality was assessed on an Agilent 2100 Bioanalyzer.

TCR beta CDR3 regions were amplified from RNA transcripts. The TCR CDR3 was subjected to a first round of RT-PCR using the HTBI primer set and the Qiagen OneStep RT-PCR kit. Libraries were constructed in a second round of multiplex PCR, after which size selection and purification were carried out. Libraries were sequenced paired-end with 100 bp reads on an Illumina HiSeq2000. The authors' analysis ran thus. SOAPnuke was used to process the raw data, with reads discarded if the reads contained adapters or uncalled bases, had a mean Phred below 15, or lacked an exact constant-primer or identifier match. COPE v1.2.5 was used to merge high-quality paired reads, and clonotypes were defined as unique nucleotide sequences. Clonotypes were aligned to IMGT TRBV, TRBD and TRBJ reference segments using MiTCR v1.1. The analysis included only V-J combinations with a frequency above 0.0001, which together covered approximately 99% of the repertoires. A TCS score was defined as the ratio between F50 (clonal expansion) and ExV (chaos), using BLOSUM62-based TCRdist between CDR3 peptides within each V-J. Welch's t-statistics and random forest reduced roughly 530 V-J features to 13, which were used in a naive Bayes classifier (R e1071). TCRdb reprocessing: public reads trimmed at Q25 with fastp, clones called with MiXCR, in-frame beta chains kept. Records with the same CDR3 protein are collapsed into one entry carrying the most frequent genes and DNA. In this record, the V and J calls reflect TCRdb's handling and not the investigators' own analysis. This sample is represented by under 750,000 distinct CDR3 sequences; approximately 18% of them were singletons. Approximately 15% of the sample goes to the ten largest clones.

This record belongs to a study of T cells in Graves' hyperthyroidism and ophthalmopathy (dated by TCRdb to the late 2010s). Some background on the complete study: Peripheral blood was collected at initial diagnosis, before any treatment. Prospective prediction of ophthalmopathy was tested in an independent validation cohort consisting of under 20 hyperthyroidism patients and around 16 patients who later progressed to ophthalmopathy. The approximately 90 discovery patients were randomly split 7:3 into training and test sets. TCR V-J signatures able to tell the groups apart were searched for in a discovery cohort of more than 90 patients, of whom over 40 had Graves' ophthalmopathy and more than 55 had stable Graves' hyperthyroidism. The study also compared thyroid tissue and blood T-cell repertoires from several Graves' hyperthyroidism patients. After blood sampling, hyperthyroidism patients were treated with methimazole at a starting dose of 30 mg daily, and ophthalmopathy patients were treated with high-dose intravenous methylprednisolone. The paper describes TCR Vbeta CDR3 sequencing of more than 120 peripheral blood samples, made up of around 41 ophthalmopathy patients, some 76 hyperthyroidism patients and approximately 17 progressor patients. Broad study findings and their caveats: Most expanded thyroid clonotypes (frequency above 0.001) were also detected in blood, suggesting blood repertoires may reflect thyroid immune responses. Sample size was not statistically predetermined, and investigators were not blinded to group allocation. In validation, the model predicted progression to ophthalmopathy a median of about 6.8 months before onset, with over 55% sensitivity and nearly 75% specificity. A 13 V-J signature model separated ophthalmopathy from stable hyperthyroidism, with around 88% sensitivity and 81.08% specificity in cross-validation and 80%/75% in testing.

From the cysteine up to the phenylalanine, the CDR3 has a length of 14 residues. Just CDR3 DNA is preserved here, 42 bases in frame from base 1. Reading the germline V gene gives CDR1 SGHTA and CDR2 FQGTGA. V lost 4 bases and J lost 6 bases, and the count of bases not matched to a germline gene is 5. The sequence was collected from a woman in her forties or fifties with Graves' hyperthyroidism that later progressed to Graves' ophthalmopathy. The rearrangement combines TRBV7-3 with TRBJ2-2; the central 7 bases match TRBD2. What was sequenced was blood. The CDR3 corresponds to CASSSGLVAGELFF. The DNA is as follows: TGTGCCAGCAGCTCAGGACTAGTCGCCGGGGAGCTGTTTTTT.